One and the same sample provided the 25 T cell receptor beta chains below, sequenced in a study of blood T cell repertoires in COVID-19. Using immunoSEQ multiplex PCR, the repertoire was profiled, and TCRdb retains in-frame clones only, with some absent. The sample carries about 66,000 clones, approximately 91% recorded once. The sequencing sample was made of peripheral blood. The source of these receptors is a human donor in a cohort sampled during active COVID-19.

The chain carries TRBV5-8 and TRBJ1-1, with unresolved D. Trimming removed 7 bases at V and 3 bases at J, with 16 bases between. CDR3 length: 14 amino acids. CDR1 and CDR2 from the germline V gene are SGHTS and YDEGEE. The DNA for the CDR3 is TGTGCCAGCCCACTAGGGAGATCCGACACTGAAGCTTTCTTT. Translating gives CASPLGRSDTEAFF.

This CDR3 reads CASSPPRVDVSIPGNTIYF. CDR3 bases: TGTGCCAGCTCACCACCACGGGTTGACGTGTCGATCCCTGGAAACACCATATATTTT. The chain couples TRBV18 to TRBJ1-3, with D hard to call. This CDR3 is 19 amino acids long. Per the germline V gene, CDR1 is KGHSH and CDR2 is LQKENI. The V end was cut by 0 bases, the J end by 2 bases, with 20 bases between.

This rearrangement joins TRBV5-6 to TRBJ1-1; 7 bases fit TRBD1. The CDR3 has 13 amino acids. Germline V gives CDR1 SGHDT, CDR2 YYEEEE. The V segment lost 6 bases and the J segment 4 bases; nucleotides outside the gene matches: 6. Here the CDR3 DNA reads TGTGCCAGCACCCTGACAGGGTTCACTGAAGCTTTCTTT. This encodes CASTLTGFTEAFF.

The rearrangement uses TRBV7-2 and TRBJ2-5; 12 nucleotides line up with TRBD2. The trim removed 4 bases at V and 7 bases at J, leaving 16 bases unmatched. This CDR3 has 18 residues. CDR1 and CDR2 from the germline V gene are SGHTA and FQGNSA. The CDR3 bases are TGTGCCAGCAGCTCCCAGACTAGCGGGAGCCTTCCCCCGGGGACCCAGTACTTC. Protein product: CASSSQTSGSLPPGTQYF.

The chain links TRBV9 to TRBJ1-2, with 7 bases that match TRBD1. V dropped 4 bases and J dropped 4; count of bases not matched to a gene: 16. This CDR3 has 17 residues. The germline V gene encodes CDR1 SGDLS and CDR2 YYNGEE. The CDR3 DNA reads TGTGCCAGCAGCCCGAAAACACCCCGGGACAGCCTCTATGGCTACACCTTC. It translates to CASSPKTPRDSLYGYTF.

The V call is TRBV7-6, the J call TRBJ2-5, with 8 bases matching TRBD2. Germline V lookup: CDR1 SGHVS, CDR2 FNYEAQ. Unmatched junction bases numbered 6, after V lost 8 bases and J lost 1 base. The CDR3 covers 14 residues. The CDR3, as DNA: TGTGCCAGCCTACGGGGGGGGCCCCAAGAGACCCAGTACTTC. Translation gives CASLRGGPQETQYF.

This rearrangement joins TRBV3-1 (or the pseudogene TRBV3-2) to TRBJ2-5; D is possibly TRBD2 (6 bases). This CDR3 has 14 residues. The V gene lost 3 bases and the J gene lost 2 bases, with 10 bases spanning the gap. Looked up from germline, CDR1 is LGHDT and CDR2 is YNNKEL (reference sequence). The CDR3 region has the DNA TGTGCCAGCAGCCAGAATAGCGGACAAGAGACCCAGTACTTC. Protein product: CASSQNSGQETQYF.

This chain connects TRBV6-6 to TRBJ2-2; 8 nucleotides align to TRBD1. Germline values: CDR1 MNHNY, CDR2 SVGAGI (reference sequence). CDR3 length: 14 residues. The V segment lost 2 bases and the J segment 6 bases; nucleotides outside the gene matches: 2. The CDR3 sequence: CASSYAQGAGELFF. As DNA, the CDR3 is TGTGCCAGCAGTTACGCACAGGGGGCCGGGGAGCTGTTTTTT.

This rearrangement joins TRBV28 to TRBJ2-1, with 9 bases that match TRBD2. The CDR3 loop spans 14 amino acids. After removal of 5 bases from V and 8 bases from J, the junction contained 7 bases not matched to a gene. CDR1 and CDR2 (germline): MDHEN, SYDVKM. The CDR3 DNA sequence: TGTGCCAGCAGTATCCCGGGACTAGCTCATGAGCAGTTCTTC. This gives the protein CASSIPGLAHEQFF.

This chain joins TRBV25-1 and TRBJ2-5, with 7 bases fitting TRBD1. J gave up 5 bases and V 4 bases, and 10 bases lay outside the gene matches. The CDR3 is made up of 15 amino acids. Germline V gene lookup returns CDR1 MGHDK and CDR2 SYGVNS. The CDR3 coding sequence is TGTGCCAGCAGTGGGCGACAGGGTGGTTTGGAGACCCAGTACTTC. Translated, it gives CASSGRQGGLETQYF.

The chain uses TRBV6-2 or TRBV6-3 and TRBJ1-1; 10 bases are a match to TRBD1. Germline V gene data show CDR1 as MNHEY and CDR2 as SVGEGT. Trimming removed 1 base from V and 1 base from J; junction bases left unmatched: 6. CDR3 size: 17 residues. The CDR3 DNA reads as TGTGCCAGCAGTTACTTCCACGGACAGGGGGGGAACACTGAAGCTTTCTTT. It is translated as CASSYFHGQGGNTEAFF.

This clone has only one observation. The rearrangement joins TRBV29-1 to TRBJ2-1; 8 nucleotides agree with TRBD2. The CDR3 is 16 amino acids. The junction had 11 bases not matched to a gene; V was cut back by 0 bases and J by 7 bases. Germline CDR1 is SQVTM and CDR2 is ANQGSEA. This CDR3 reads CSVEERAGGRLNEQFF. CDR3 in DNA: TGCAGCGTTGAAGAACGGGCGGGAGGTCGTCTAAATGAGCAGTTCTTC.

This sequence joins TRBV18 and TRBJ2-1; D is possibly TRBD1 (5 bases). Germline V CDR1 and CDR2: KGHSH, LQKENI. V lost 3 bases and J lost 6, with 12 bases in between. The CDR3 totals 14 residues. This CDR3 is CASSPRQGTNEQFF. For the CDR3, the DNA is TGTGCCAGCTCACCCCGGCAGGGAACCAATGAGCAGTTCTTC.

In DNA form, the CDR3 reads TGTGCCAGCAGCGTAGCTTTAAAGACCGGGACAGGTGAATACGAGCAGTACTTC. Protein: CASSVALKTGTGEYEQYF. The chain recombines TRBV9 with TRBJ2-7; 8 bases agree with TRBD1. The V and J ends lost 0 bases and 4 bases, in that order; junction bases with no gene match: 15. This CDR3 is 18 amino acids long. Germline V CDR1 and CDR2: SGDLS, YYNGEE.

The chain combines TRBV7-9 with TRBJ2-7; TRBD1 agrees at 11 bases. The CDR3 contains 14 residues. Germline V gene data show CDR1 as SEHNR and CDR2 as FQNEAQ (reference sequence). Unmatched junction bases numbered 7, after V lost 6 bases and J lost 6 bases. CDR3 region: CASREGQGDSEQYF. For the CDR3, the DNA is TGTGCCAGCAGGGAGGGACAGGGGGATTCCGAGCAGTACTTC.

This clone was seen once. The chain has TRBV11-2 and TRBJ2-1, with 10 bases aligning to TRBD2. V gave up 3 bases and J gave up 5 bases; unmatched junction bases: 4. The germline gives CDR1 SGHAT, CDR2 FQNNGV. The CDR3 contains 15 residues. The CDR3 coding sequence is TGTGCCAGCAGCTTGCGACTAGCGGGTAACAATGAGCAGTTCTTC. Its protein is CASSLRLAGNNEQFF.

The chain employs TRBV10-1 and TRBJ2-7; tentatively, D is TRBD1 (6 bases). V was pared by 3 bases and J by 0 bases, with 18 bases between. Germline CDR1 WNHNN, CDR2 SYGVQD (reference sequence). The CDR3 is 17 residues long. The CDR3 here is CASSDVRGSLSSYEQYF. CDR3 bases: TGCGCCAGCAGTGACGTCAGGGGTTCCCTCAGCTCCTACGAGCAGTACTTC.

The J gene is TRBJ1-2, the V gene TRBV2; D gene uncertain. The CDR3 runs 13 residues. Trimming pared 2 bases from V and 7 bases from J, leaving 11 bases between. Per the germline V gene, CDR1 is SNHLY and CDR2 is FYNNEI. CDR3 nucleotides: TGTGCCAGCAGTGAAACGCGGCCGAGTGGCTACACCTTC. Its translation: CASSETRPSGYTF. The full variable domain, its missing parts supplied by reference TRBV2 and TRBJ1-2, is EPEVTQTPSHQVTQMGQEVILRCVPISNHLYFYWYRQILGQKVEFLVSFYNNEISEKSEIFDDQFSVERPDGSNFTLKIRSTKLEDSAMYFCASSETRPSGYTFGSGTRLTVV.

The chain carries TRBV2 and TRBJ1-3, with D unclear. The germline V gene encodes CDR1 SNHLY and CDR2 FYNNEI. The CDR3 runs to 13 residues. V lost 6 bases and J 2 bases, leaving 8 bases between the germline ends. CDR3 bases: TGTGCCAGCAGGGGAGGGACTGGAAACACCATATATTTT. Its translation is CASRGGTGNTIYF. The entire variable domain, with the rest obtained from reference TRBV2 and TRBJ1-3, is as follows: EPEVTQTPSHQVTQMGQEVILRCVPISNHLYFYWYRQILGQKVEFLVSFYNNEISEKSEIFDDQFSVERPDGSNFTLKIRSTKLEDSAMYFCASRGGTGNTIYFGEGSWLTVV.

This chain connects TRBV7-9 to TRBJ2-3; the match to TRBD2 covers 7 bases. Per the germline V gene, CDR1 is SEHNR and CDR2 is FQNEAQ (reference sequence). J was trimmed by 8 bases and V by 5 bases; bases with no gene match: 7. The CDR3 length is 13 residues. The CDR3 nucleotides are TGTGCCAGCAGCCCAGGACTAGAAGGTACGCAGTATTTT. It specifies CASSPGLEGTQYF.

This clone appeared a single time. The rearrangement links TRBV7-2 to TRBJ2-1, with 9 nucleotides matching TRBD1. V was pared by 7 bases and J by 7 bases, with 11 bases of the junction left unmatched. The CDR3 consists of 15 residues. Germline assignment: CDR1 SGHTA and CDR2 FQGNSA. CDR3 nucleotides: TGTGCCAGCATGCAACAGGGGGCCCTTCCGAATGAGCAGTTCTTC. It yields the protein CASMQQGALPNEQFF.

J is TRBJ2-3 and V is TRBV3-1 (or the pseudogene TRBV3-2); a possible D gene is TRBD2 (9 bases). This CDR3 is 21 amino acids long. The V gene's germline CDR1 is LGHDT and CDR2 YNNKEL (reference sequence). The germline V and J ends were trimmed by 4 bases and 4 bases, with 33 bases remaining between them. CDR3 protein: CASSPLLSTGGLAGKPDTQYF. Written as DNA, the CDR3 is TGTGCCAGCAGCCCTCTGCTTTCAACAGGGGGACTAGCCGGAAAGCCAGATACGCAGTATTTT.

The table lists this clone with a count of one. In nucleotides, the CDR3 is TGTGCCAGCAGTTACGCGGCGGTAAACACCGGGGAGCTGTTTTTT. Translated: CASSYAAVNTGELFF. The V call is TRBV6-5, the J call TRBJ2-2, with no clear D. The CDR3 spans 15 residues. In germline, CDR1 is MNHEY, CDR2 SVGAGI. Trimming removed 2 bases from V and 2 bases from J, with 9 bases in between.

The CDR3 here is CASTHRRTSGDQETQYF. The DNA of the CDR3 is TGTGCCAGCACCCATAGAAGGACTAGCGGAGATCAAGAGACCCAGTACTTC. The chain has TRBV11-2 and TRBJ2-5; TRBD2 aligns across 10 bases. The junction had 13 bases not matched to a gene; V was cut back by 7 bases and J by 2 bases. There are 17 residues in the CDR3. Germline V gene sequence: CDR1 SGHAT, CDR2 FQNNGV.

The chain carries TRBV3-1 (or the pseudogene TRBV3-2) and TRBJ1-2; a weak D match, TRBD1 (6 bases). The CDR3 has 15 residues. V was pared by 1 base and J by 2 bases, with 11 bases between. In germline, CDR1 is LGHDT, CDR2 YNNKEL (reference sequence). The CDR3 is CASSQALQGNYGYTF. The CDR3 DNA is TGTGCCAGCAGCCAAGCCCTACAGGGAAACTATGGCTACACCTTC.